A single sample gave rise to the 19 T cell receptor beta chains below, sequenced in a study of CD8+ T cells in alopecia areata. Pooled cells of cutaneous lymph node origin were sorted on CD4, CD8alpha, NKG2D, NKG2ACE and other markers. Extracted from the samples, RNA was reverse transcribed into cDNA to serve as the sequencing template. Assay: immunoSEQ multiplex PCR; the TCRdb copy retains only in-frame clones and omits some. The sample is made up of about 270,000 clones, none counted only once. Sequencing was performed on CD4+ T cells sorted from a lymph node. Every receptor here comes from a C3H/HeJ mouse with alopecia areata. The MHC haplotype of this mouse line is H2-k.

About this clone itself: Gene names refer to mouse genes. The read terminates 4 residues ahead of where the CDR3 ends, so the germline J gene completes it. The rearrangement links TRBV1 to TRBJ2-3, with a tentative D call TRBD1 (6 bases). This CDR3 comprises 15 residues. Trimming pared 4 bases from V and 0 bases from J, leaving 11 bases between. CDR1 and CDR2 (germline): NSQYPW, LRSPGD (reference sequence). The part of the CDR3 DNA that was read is TGCACCTGCAGTGACGGACAGCCTAGTGCAGAA. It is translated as CTCSDGQPSAE. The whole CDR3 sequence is CTCSDGQPSAETLYF.

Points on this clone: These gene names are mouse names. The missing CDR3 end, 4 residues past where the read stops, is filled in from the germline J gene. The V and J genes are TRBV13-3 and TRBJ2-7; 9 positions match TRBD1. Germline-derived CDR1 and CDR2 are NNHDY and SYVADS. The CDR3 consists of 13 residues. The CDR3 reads CASRATGGYEQYF. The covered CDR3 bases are TGTGCCAGCAGGGCGACAGGGGGGTAT.

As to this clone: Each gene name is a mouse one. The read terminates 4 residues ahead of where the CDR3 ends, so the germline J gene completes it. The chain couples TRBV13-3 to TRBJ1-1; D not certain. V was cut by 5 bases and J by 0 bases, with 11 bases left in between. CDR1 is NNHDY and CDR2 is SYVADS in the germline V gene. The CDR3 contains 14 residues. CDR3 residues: CASRVLSANTEVFF. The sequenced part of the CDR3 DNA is TGTGCCAGCAGAGTCCTCAGTGCAAACACA.

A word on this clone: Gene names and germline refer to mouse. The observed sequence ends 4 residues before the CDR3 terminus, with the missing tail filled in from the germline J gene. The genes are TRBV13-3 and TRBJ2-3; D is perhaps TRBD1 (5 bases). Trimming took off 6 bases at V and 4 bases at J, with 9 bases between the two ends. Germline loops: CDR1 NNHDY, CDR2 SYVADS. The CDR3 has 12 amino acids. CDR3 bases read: TGTGCCAGCAAGGCAGGGACAGAA. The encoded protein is CASKAGTE. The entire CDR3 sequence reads CASKAGTETLYF.

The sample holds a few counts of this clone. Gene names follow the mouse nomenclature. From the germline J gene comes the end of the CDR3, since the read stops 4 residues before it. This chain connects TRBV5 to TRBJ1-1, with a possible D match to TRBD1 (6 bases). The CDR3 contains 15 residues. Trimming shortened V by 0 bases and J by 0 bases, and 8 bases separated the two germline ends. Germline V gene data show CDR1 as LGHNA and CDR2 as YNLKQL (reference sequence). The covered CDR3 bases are TGTGCCAGCAGCCAAGAATCAGGGGCAAACACA. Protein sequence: CASSQESGANT. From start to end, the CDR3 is CASSQESGANTEVFF.

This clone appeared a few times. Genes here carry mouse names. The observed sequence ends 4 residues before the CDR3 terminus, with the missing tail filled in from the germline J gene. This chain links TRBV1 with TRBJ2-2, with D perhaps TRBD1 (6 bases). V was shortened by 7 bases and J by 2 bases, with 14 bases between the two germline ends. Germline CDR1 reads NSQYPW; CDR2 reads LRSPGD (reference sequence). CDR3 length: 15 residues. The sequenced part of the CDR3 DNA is TGCACCTGCAAACCGGGACAAACCAACACCGGG. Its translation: CTCKPGQTNTG. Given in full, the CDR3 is CTCKPGQTNTGQLYF. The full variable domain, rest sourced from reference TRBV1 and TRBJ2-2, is VTLLEQNPRWRLVPRGQAVNLRCILKNSQYPWMSWYQQDLQKQLQWLFTLRSPGDKEVKSLPGADYLATRVTDTELRLQVANMSQGRTLYCTCKPGQTNTGQLYFGEGSKLTVL.

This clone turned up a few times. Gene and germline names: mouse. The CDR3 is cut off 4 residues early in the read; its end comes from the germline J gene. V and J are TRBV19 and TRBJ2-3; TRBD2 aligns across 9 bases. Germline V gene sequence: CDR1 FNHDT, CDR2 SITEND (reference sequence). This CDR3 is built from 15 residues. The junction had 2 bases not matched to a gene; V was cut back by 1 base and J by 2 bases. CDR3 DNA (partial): TGTGCCAGCAGTATAACTGGGGGGACTGCAGAA. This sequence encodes CASSITGGTAE. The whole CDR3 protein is CASSITGGTAETLYF.

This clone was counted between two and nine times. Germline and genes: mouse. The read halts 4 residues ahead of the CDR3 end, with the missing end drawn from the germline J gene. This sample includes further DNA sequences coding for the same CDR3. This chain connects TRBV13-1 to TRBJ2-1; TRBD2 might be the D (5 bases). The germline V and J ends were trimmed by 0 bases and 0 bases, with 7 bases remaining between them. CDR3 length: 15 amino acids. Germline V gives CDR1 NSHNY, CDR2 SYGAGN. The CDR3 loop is CASSDGWGNYAEQFF. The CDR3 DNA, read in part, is TGTGCCAGCAGTGATGGGTGGGGTAACTATGCT.

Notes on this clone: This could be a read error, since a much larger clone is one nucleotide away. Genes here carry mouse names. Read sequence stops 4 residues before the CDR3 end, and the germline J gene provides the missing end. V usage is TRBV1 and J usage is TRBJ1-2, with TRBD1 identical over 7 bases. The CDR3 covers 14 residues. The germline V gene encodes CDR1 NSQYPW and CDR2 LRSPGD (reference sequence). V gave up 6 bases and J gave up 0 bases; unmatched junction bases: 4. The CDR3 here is CTCSPGTANSDYTF. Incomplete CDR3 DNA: TGCACCTGCAGCCCCGGGACAGCAAACTCC.

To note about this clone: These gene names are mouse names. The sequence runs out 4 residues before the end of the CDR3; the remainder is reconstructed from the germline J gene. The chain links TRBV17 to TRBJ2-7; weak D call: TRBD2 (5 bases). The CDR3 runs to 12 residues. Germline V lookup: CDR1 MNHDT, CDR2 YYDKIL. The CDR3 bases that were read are TGTGCTAGCAGTAGGTTTGGGGAT. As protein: CASSRFGD. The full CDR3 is CASSRFGDEQYF. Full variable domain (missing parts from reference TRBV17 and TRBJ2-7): DTTVKQNPRYKLARVGKPVNLICSQTMNHDTMYWYQKKPNQAPKLLLFYYDKILNREADTFEKFQSSRPNNSFCSLYIGSAGLEYSAMYLCASSRFGDEQYFGPGTRLTVL.

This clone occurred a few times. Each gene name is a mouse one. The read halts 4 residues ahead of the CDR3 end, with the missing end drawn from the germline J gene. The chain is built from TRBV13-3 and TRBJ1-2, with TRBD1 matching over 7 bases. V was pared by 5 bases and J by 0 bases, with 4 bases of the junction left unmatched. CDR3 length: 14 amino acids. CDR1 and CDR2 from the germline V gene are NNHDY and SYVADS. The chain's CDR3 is CASRLGTANSDYTF. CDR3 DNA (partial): TGTGCCAGCAGGCTCGGGACAGCAAACTCC.

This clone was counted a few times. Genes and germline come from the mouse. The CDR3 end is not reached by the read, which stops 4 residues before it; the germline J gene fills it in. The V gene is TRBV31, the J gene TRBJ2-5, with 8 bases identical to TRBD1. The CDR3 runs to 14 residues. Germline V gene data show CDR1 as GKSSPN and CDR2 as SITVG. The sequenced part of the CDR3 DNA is TGTGCCTGGAGTCTTCGACAGGGGAGGGAC. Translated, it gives CAWSLRQGRD. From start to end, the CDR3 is CAWSLRQGRDTQYF.

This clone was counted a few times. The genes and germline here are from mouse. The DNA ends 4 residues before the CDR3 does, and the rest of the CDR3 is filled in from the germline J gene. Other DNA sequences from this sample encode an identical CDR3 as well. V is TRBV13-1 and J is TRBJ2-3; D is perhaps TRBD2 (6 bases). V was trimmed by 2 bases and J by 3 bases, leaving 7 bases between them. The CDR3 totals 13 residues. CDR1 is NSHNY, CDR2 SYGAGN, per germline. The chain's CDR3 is CASSEGGAETLYF. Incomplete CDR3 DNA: TGTGCCAGCAGTGAGGGGGGAGCAGAA.

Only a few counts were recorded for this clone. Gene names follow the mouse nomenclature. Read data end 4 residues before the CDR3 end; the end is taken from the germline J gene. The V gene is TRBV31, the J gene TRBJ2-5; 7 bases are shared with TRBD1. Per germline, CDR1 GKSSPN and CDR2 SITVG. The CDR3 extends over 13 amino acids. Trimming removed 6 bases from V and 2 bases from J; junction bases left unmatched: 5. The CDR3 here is CACGTAIQDTQYF. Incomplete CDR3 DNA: TGTGCCTGTGGGACAGCGATCCAAGAC.

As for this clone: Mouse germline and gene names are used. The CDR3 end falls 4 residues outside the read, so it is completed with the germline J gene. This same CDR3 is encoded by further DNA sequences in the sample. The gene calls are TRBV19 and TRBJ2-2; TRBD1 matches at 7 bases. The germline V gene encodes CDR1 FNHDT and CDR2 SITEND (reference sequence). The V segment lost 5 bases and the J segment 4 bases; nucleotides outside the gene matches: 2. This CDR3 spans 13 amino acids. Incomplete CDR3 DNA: TGTGCCAGCAGCCCAGGGGGCACCGGG. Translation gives CASSPGGTG. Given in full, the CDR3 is CASSPGGTGQLYF.

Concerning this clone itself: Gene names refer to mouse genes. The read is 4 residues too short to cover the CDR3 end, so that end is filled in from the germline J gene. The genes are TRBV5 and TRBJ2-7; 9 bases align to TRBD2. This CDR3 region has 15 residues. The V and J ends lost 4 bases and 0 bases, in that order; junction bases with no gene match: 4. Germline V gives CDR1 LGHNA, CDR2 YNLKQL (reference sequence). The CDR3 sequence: CASSPDWGNSYEQYF. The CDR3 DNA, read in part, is TGTGCCAGCAGCCCCGACTGGGGGAACTCCTAT.

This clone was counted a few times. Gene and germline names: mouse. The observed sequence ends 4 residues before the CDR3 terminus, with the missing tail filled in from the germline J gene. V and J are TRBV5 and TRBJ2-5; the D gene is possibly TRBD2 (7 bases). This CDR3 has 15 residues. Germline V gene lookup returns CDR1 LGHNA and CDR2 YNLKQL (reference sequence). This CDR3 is CASSQDSGGVDTQYF. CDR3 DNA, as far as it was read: TGTGCCAGCAGCCAAGATTCGGGGGGCGTTGAC.

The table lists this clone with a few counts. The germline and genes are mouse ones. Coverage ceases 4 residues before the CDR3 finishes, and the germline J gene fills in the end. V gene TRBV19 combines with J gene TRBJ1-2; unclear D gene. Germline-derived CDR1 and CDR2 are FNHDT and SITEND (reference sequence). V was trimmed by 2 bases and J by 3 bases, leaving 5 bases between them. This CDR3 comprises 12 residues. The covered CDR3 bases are TGTGCCAGCAGTATGAAGGACTCC. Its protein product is CASSMKDS. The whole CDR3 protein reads CASSMKDSDYTF.

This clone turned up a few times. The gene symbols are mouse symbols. The CDR3: CTCSAGRGFSYEQYF. Incomplete CDR3 DNA: TGCACCTGCAGTGCAGGCAGGGGCTTCTCCTAT. The chain is built from TRBV1 and TRBJ2-7; D possibly corresponds to TRBD1 (6 bases). Read coverage stops 4 residues before the CDR3 terminus; the germline J gene supplies the remainder. This CDR3 spans 15 amino acids. The V end was cut by 1 base, the J end by 0 bases, with 10 bases between. Germline CDR1 is NSQYPW and CDR2 is LRSPGD (reference sequence). Supplemented by reference TRBV1 and TRBJ2-7, the full variable domain reads VTLLEQNPRWRLVPRGQAVNLRCILKNSQYPWMSWYQQDLQKQLQWLFTLRSPGDKEVKSLPGADYLATRVTDTELRLQVANMSQGRTLYCTCSAGRGFSYEQYFGPGTRLTVL.